This record looks at one T cell receptor beta chain sequence and its context. Its target is unknown. The sort gate was single viable CD3+CD4+CD8-CD45RO+ cells for memory CD4+ T cells. Study processing details: After removing out-of-frame reads, over 2 million distinct TCRbeta sequences remained. Sequenced by immunoSEQ multiplex PCR; TCRdb stores in-frame clones only, minus some. From that table come the V and J calls and clone size; the DNA was used to work out D and trimming. The data contain approximately 60,000 clones, 70% to 85% of them seen just once; the ten biggest clones take up about 2.4%. This specimen belongs to a study of memory CD4+ T cells and cytomegalovirus serostatus. Study results and caveats: CD4+ memory repertoires contained about 40% of the roughly 160 reported CMV TCRbeta sequences. Repertoires predicted CMV serostatus with median bootstrapped AUC of approximately 0.95. The CMV-associated TCR signature appears largely within the CD4+ memory repertoire.

Germline CDR1 and CDR2: SGHDT and YYEEEE. The V segment lost 4 bases and the J segment 3 bases; nucleotides outside the gene matches: 5. CDR3 size: 14 residues. Sequenced: memory CD4+ T cells from blood. The chain employs TRBV5-6 and TRBJ2-3, with 7 bases matching TRBD1. This receptor was taken from an adult in good health and CMV-seropositive. This CDR3 reads CASSVDRETDTQYF. The DNA of the CDR3 is TGTGCCAGCAGCGTAGACAGGGAAACAGATACGCAGTATTTT.